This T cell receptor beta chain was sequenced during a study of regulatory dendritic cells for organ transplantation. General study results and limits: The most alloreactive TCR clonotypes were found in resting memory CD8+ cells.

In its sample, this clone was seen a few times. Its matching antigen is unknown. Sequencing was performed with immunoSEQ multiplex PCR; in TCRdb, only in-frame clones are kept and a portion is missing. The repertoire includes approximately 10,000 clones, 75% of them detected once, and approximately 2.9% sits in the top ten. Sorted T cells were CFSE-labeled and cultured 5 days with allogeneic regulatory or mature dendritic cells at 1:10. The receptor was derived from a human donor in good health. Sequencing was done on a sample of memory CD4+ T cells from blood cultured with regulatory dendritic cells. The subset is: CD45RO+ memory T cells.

The CDR3 nucleotides read TGTGCCAGCAGAGTCACTAGCGGGGGCCATGAGCAGTTCTTC. It translates to CASRVTSGGHEQFF. The chain couples TRBV7-9 to TRBJ2-1; TRBD2 matches at 11 bases. The CDR3 covers 14 residues. In germline, CDR1 is SEHNR, CDR2 FQNEAQ (reference sequence). The ends lost 6 bases at V and 8 bases at J; junction bases unmatched: 6.